This T cell receptor (beta chain) was documented in a study of technical replicates of blood from several donors (TCRdb year 2017). Preparation of the library involved the immunoSEQ multiplex PCR assay. TCRdb holds this immuneACCESS table with in-frame rearrangements only. Some clones are missing; in checked studies, unresolved V genes explain under half, and the rest has no known cause. The sample table records about 62,000 clones; approximately 89% of these occur just once. 5.2% of the sample goes to the ten largest clones. As for this clone: The antigen it recognizes is unknown. There are no base qualities to consult, and no much larger clone falls within one base.

The trim is 1 base for V and 1 base for J, with a gap of 7 bases between the germline ends. Its CDR3 holds 14 amino acids, cysteine through phenylalanine. Only the CDR3 part of the read is kept: 42 bases, read in frame from the first base. CDR1 and CDR2, per the germline V gene, are MGHRA and YSYEKL. The sequence links TRBV4-1 to TRBJ1-1, with TRBD1 perhaps the D gene, on 6 matching bases. The receptor was derived from a human donor in good health. Some clones in this sample may be carry-over from other donors' samples. The sequenced sample consisted of PBMCs. Here is the DNA: TGCGCCAGCAGCCAAGGGACAGCGAACACTGAAGCTTTCTTT. Protein translation: CASSQGTANTEAFF.